Listed below are T cell receptor beta chains from one sample, sequenced in a study of cytomegalovirus exposure and HLA in healthy donors. Method: immunoSEQ multiplex PCR; TCRdb's copy keeps in-frame clones and lacks some. The sample records around 150,000 clones, approximately 80% being singletons. The specimen was PBMCs. These receptors were collected from a man aged 45-65 years in good health and CMV-seropositive. Each CDR3 is given with its conserved first and last residue. A D gene is named only where the DNA matches it firmly.

>TRBD1|TRBV5-1
CASSLEAGGRTGELFF
>TRBD1|TRBV28
CASSSWLRTGYSYNEQFF
>TRBD1|TRBV7-9
CASPLQGANYGYTF
>-|TRBV10-3
CAISESNPPQGPQHF
>TRBD1|TRBV7-9
CASSSSTGVQPQHF
>TRBD2|TRBV6-6
CATRTSGGGTGELFF
>TRBD2|TRBV27
CASSSKTSGFTYEQYF
>-|TRBV6-1
CASSPGGITEAFF
>-|TRBV5-1
CASSLEVEGRAFF
>TRBD1|TRBV7-2
CASSLQDREANIQYF
>-|TRBV11-2
CASSLMQGGVNGYTF
>-|TRBV7-8
CASSFGGPIEKLFF
>TRBD1|TRBV29-1
CSAETGGFEAFF
>-|TRBV29-1
CSARLSGVWEQYF
>TRBD1|TRBV7-2
CASSEIPGGTGELFF
>-|TRBV7-6
CASSSTGEAFF
>TRBD2|TRBV10-3
CAISSQLAGEETQYF
>TRBD1|TRBV30
CAWSAGTGHNYGYTF
>-|TRBV5-4
CASSQIGGETQYF
>TRBD1|TRBV5-4
CASERQGGNTQYF
>TRBD1|TRBV28
CASSVQGASGELFF
>TRBD1|TRBV13
CASSSHGTGQWIQYF
>-|TRBV5-4
CASSWAGTNTEAFF
>-|TRBV11-2
CASSFGHYEQYF
>-|TRBV28
CASSPPRQPQHF
>TRBD1|TRBV2
CASRLDRPAIVF
>TRBD1|TRBV28
CASSDTRTGPRKLFF